A selection of T cell receptor beta chains follows, all from one sample in a study of T cell responses to AZD1222 COVID-19 vaccine. Libraries were prepared by immunoSEQ multiplex PCR; TCRdb keeps only in-frame clonotypes and omits some of them. The sample consists of around 120,000 clones, more than 75% of them appearing once. This sample comprised peripheral blood, obtained 28 days after the second AZD1222 dose. All receptors derive from an adult who received the AZD1222 COVID-19 vaccine. CDR3s include the opening cysteine and the closing phenylalanine or tryptophan. Each record gives: V gene, J gene, clone size, CDR3 protein. Clone size is stated in some rows and not others, as once, few, many or a class when expanded.

TRBV18	TRBJ2-1	.	CASSPPRDIYNEQFF
TRBV28	TRBJ1-2	.	CASTRQDEGYGYTF
TRBV2	TRBJ1-2	few	CASSGADRRRYGYTF
TRBV12-5	TRBJ2-5	.	CASVPSPRLVFEAQYF
TRBV30	TRBJ2-7	.	CAWSVGQNYEQYF
TRBV5-4	TRBJ1-1	.	CASSFSGTANTEAFF
TRBV7-9	TRBJ2-5	.	CASSSRNWTVPGGETQYF
TRBV7-2	TRBJ2-1	.	CASSLATGGWGEQFF
TRBV7-3	TRBJ2-5	.	CASSPFGAGVEETQYF
TRBV5-1	TRBJ1-3	.	CASSLSIGPENTIYF
TRBV28	TRBJ2-7	.	CASSPLWTAVGAYEQYF
TRBV6-5	TRBJ1-4	.	CASSSRDSRNEKLFF
TRBV4-2	TRBJ1-4	.	CASSQADRDVEKLFF
TRBV28	TRBJ1-6	once	CASSPPGRVNSPLHF
TRBV11-3	TRBJ2-7	.	CASSLRHTDEQYF
TRBV19	TRBJ2-6	.	CASSITHRRSAMSGANVLTF
TRBV19	TRBJ2-3	.	CASSTQGAADTQYF
TRBV27	TRBJ2-7	.	CASSRKNTYEQYF
TRBV28	TRBJ1-2	.	CASSLAGGGGYTF
TRBV30	TRBJ2-5	.	CAWHSQETQYF
TRBV15	TRBJ2-1	.	CATSIGQGAPNEQFF
TRBV7-9	TRBJ1-2	.	CASSKDRGGGYTF
TRBV7-3	TRBJ2-7	.	CASSLETVTYEQYF
TRBV18	TRBJ1-2	few	CASSRSGSDYGYTF
TRBV6-2/TRBV6-3	TRBJ1-6	.	CASSPAGRLSNSPLHF
TRBV18	TRBJ1-1	.	CASSPVMTGREAFF
TRBV18	TRBJ1-2	.	CASSRGQNYGYTF
TRBV29-1	TRBJ2-3	.	CSVELRTGFITDTQYF